Following are 21 T cell receptor beta chains from one sample sequenced in a study of control samples from healthy donors and cancer patients. Repertoires were generated with immunoSEQ multiplex PCR, while TCRdb's copy carries only in-frame clones and drops some. The sample holds 100,000 to 120,000 clones, roughly 88% seen once. The material sequenced was PBMCs. All receptors derive from a woman aged 60-75 years with lung cancer.

This rearrangement joins TRBV28 to TRBJ2-7; D ambiguous. The CDR3 totals 11 residues. Germline assignment: CDR1 MDHEN and CDR2 SYDVKM. V was shortened by 4 bases and J by 4 bases, with 5 bases between the two germline ends. The CDR3 spells CASSSQYEQYF. The CDR3 DNA sequence: TGTGCCAGCAGTTCCCAGTACGAGCAGTACTTC.

V gene TRBV6-5 combines with J gene TRBJ2-7; a possible D gene is TRBD2 (6 bases). Germline values: CDR1 MNHEY, CDR2 SVGAGI. The germline V and J ends were trimmed by 5 bases and 5 bases, with 16 bases remaining between them. The CDR3 runs to 14 residues. This chain's CDR3 is CASSPPDRGNEQYF. CDR3 DNA: TGTGCCAGCAGTCCGCCCGACCGGGGGAACGAGCAGTACTTC.

The chain carries TRBV27 and TRBJ1-2; 9 bases agree with TRBD1. The V gene's germline CDR1 is MNHEY and CDR2 SMNVEV (reference sequence). V lost 4 bases, J lost 3 bases, and 12 bases stayed unmatched. The CDR3 runs 17 residues. CDR3 sequence reads: CASSSSQLTGGDYGYTF. CDR3 DNA: TGTGCCAGCAGTTCCTCCCAACTGACAGGGGGAGACTATGGCTACACCTTC.

This clone was detected only once. The chain is built from TRBV11-2 and TRBJ2-5; D tentatively reads TRBD1 or TRBD2 (6 bases each). The CDR3 has 14 residues. Germline lookup yields CDR1 SGHAT and CDR2 FQNNGV. Trimming took off 7 bases at V and 0 bases at J, with 12 bases between the two ends. DNA of the CDR3: TGTGCCAGCACCCGGAGGGGGTACCAAGAGACCCAGTACTTC. Its protein is CASTRRGYQETQYF.

V is TRBV29-1 and J is TRBJ2-4; D not certain. CDR3 length: 13 amino acids. Germline V gives CDR1 SQVTM, CDR2 ANQGSEA. Trimming cost V 7 bases and J 0 bases, with 10 bases left between them. The CDR3: CSAGEVAKNIQYF. CDR3 DNA sequence: TGCAGCGCGGGCGAAGTAGCCAAAAACATTCAGTACTTC.

The chain combines TRBV5-4 with TRBJ1-1; possible D gene TRBD1, 5 bases. CDR3 length: 14 residues. The germline V gene encodes CDR1 SGHNT and CDR2 YYREEE (reference sequence). Trimming removed 2 bases at V and 3 bases at J, with 11 bases between. CDR3 sequence: CASSFILGDTEAFF. In DNA, the CDR3 is TGTGCCAGCAGCTTCATCCTAGGGGACACTGAAGCTTTCTTT.

V gene TRBV25-1 combines with J gene TRBJ1-1; D gene uncertain. The V gene lost 2 bases and the J gene lost 1 base, with 11 bases spanning the gap. The CDR3 runs 15 residues. Germline V gives CDR1 MGHDK, CDR2 SYGVNS. DNA of the CDR3: TGTGCCAGCAGTGAACCGGGCCCCGGGAACACTGAAGCTTTCTTT. Protein sequence: CASSEPGPGNTEAFF.

The V and J genes are TRBV6-5 and TRBJ2-2; unclear D gene. Germline assignment: CDR1 MNHEY and CDR2 SVGAGI. V lost 10 bases to trimming and J lost 1 base, with 10 bases between them. The CDR3 totals 13 residues. The CDR3 bases are TGTGCCACCCGGCGGTGGAACACCGGGGAGCTGTTTTTT. This gives the protein CATRRWNTGELFF.

The chain is built from TRBV30 and TRBJ2-7; TRBD1 aligns across 10 bases. The CDR3 is made up of 14 amino acids. The V and J ends lost 0 bases and 4 bases, in that order; junction bases with no gene match: 3. Germline CDR1 reads GTSNPN; CDR2 reads SVGIG (reference sequence). The CDR3 nucleotides read TGTGCCTGGAGTGTAGGGACAGGGGTATACGAGCAGTACTTC. Amino acid sequence: CAWSVGTGVYEQYF.

The chain employs TRBV7-8 and TRBJ1-1; tentatively, D is TRBD1 (5 bases). Trimming removed 1 base from V and 1 base from J, with 13 bases in between. Germline CDR1 reads SGHVS; CDR2 reads FQNEAQ. CDR3 length: 16 residues. The CDR3 DNA is TGTGCCAGCAGCTTAGGAACGGGTGGGGGGAACACTGAAGCTTTCTTT. Protein product: CASSLGTGGGNTEAFF.

V and J are TRBV6-5 and TRBJ2-7, with 7 bases aligning to TRBD1. The J segment lost 0 bases and the V segment lost 0 bases, leaving 5 bases of the junction unmatched. CDR3 length: 16 residues. From germline, CDR1 is MNHEY and CDR2 SVGAGI. CDR3 DNA: TGTGCCAGCAGTTACTCCCCACAGGGGAGCTCCTACGAGCAGTACTTC. Its translation is CASSYSPQGSSYEQYF.

This chain links TRBV3-1 (or the pseudogene TRBV3-2) with TRBJ2-2, with 7 bases identical to TRBD2. This CDR3 has 15 amino acids. Germline CDR1 LGHDT, CDR2 YNNKEL (reference sequence). V lost 4 bases to trimming and J lost 4 bases; unmatched junction nucleotides: 6. The CDR3 reads CASSPLARGTGELFF. CDR3 nucleotides: TGTGCCAGCAGCCCACTAGCGAGGGGCACCGGGGAGCTGTTTTTT.

This chain uses TRBV2 with TRBJ1-2, with 10 bases matching TRBD1. Germline-derived CDR1 and CDR2 are SNHLY and FYNNEI. CDR3 size: 14 residues. The junction had 4 bases not matched to a gene; V was cut back by 5 bases and J by 4 bases. The CDR3 DNA is TGTGCCAGCAGTTGGGACAGGGGCCGCTATGGCTACACCTTC. Residues: CASSWDRGRYGYTF.

V usage is TRBV20-1 and J usage is TRBJ1-2; TRBD1 matches at 12 bases. J gave up 9 bases and V 3 bases, and 8 bases lay outside the gene matches. Per the germline V gene, CDR1 is DFQATT and CDR2 is SNEGSKA (reference sequence). The CDR3 consists of 14 residues. This chain's CDR3 is CSASWGQGAIRYTF. In DNA form, the CDR3 reads TGCAGTGCTAGTTGGGGACAGGGGGCTATTCGCTACACCTTC.

The count of this clone is one. The chain recombines TRBV2 with TRBJ2-1; D uncertain. Trimming removed 6 bases at V and 5 bases at J, with 8 bases between. CDR3 size: 12 residues. Looked up from germline, CDR1 is SNHLY and CDR2 is FYNNEI. The CDR3 nucleotides are TGTGCCAGCAGCGTTACCGACAATGAGCAGTTCTTC. The encoded protein is CASSVTDNEQFF.

This chain links TRBV28 with TRBJ2-1, with D possibly being TRBD2 (5 bases). The CDR3 is 14 amino acids. Looked up from germline, CDR1 is MDHEN and CDR2 is SYDVKM. The V gene lost 7 bases and the J gene lost 2 bases, with 12 bases spanning the gap. CDR3 in amino acids: CASTTISAYNEQFF. CDR3 bases: TGTGCCAGCACGACTATTTCGGCCTACAATGAGCAGTTCTTC.

Only one count was recorded for this clone. The chain uses TRBV10-1 and TRBJ1-5; D uncertain. Trimming stripped 7 bases from V and 4 bases from J, with 14 bases between. Germline CDR1 reads WNHNN; CDR2 reads SYGVQD (reference sequence). The CDR3 loop spans 14 amino acids. This chain's CDR3 is CASKRPSPNQPQHF. The CDR3 nucleotides read TGCGCCAGCAAGCGACCCTCTCCTAATCAGCCCCAGCATTTT.

This clone has a single count. The chain couples TRBV6-5 to TRBJ1-1; D is undetermined. Trimming shortened V by 4 bases and J by 0 bases, and 6 bases separated the two germline ends. The CDR3 has 13 amino acids. Germline V gene data show CDR1 as MNHEY and CDR2 as SVGAGI. CDR3 amino acids: CASSFAVNTEAFF. The CDR3 DNA reads as TGTGCCAGCAGTTTCGCAGTGAACACTGAAGCTTTCTTT.

The chain recombines TRBV6-6 with TRBJ1-4; D might be TRBD1 (5 bases). Germline V gene lookup returns CDR1 MNHNY and CDR2 SVGAGI (reference sequence). CDR3 length: 16 amino acids. V was trimmed by 4 bases and J by 0 bases, leaving 12 bases between them. The CDR3 DNA reads TGTGCCAGCAGTTGGGGACGAGTCTCAACTAATGAAAAACTGTTTTTT. This gives the protein CASSWGRVSTNEKLFF.

The rearrangement links TRBV28 to TRBJ1-2; 8 bases agree with TRBD1. V was pared by 1 base and J by 4 bases, with 5 bases of the junction left unmatched. The CDR3 is 15 amino acids. Per the germline V gene, CDR1 is MDHEN and CDR2 is SYDVKM. CDR3 amino acids: CASSLLTGVGYGYTF. The CDR3 nucleotides are TGTGCCAGCAGTTTATTGACAGGGGTGGGCTATGGCTACACCTTC.

As regards this clone: The sample carries other DNA sequences with the same CDR3. The rearrangement uses TRBV9 and TRBJ1-5; D remains unclear. CDR3 length equals 15 residues. V gave up 0 bases and J gave up 6 bases, with 13 bases separating them. CDR1 and CDR2 from the germline V gene are SGDLS and YYNGEE. The CDR3 coding sequence is TGTGCCAGCAGCGTAGTGCCGGACGAGGGTCAGCCCCAGCATTTT. Its translation is CASSVVPDEGQPQHF.